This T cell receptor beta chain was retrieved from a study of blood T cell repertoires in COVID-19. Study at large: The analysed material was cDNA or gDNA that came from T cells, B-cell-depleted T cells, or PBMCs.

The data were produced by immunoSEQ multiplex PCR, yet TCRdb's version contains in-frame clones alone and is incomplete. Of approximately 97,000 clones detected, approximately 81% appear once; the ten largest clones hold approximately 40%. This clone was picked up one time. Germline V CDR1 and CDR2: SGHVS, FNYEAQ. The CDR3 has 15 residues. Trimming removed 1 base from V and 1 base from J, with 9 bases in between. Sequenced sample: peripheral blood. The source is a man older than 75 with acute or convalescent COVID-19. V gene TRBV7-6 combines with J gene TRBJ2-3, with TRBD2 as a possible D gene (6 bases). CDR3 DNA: TGTGCCAGCAGCTTAGTACCTAGCGGCACAGATACGCAGTATTTT. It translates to CASSLVPSGTDTQYF.